This T cell receptor (beta chain) was sequenced during a study of cytomegalovirus exposure and HLA in healthy donors. Overall study context: A later analysis reported the same platform for the roughly 110 validation repertoires and the 666 first-cohort repertoires. Study observations and caveats: Both high specificity and high sensitivity reportedly marked the classifier's diagnosis of cytomegalovirus status. Specificity for CMV antigens was confirmed in vitro for a few of the CMV-associated chains. That first-cohort TCR clusters tended to co-occur in the 95 to 150 validation repertoires was found in a later analysis.

The germline V gene encodes CDR1 SGHAT and CDR2 FQNNGV. Trimming removed 1 base at V and 0 bases at J, with 10 bases between. The CDR3 totals 16 residues. Sequencing was performed with immunoSEQ multiplex PCR; in TCRdb, only in-frame clones are kept and a portion is missing. The table records about 120,000 clones, 85% to 90% of them present only once. In the case of this clone: Its antigen is not identified.

The chain employs TRBV11-2 and TRBJ2-4; weak D call: TRBD1 (6 bases). Sample: PBMCs. The sequence was collected from a woman aged 25 to 39 in good health and CMV-seronegative. The CDR3 loop is CASSLVGTLAKNIQYF. The CDR3 DNA sequence: TGTGCCAGCAGCTTAGTTGGGACACTAGCCAAAAACATTCAGTACTTC.